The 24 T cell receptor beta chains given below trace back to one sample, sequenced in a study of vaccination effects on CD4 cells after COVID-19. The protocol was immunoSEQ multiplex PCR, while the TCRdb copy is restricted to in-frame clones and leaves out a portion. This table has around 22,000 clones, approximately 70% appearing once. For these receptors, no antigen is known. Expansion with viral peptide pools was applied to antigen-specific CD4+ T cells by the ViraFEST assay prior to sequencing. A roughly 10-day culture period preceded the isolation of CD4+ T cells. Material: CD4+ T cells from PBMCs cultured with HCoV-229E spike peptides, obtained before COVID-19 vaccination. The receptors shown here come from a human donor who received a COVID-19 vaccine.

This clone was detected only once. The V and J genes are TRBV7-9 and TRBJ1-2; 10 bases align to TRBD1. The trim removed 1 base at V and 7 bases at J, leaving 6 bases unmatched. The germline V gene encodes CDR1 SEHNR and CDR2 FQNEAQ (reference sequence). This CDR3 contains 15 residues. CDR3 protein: CASSLVGTGVFGYTF. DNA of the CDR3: TGTGCCAGCAGCTTAGTAGGGACAGGGGTTTTTGGCTACACCTTC.

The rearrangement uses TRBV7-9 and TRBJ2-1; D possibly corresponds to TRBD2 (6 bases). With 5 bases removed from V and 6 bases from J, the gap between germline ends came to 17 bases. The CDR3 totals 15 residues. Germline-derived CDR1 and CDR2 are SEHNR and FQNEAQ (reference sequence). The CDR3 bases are TGTGCCAGCAGCCCGGGCCAGGGCGGGGTCAATGAGCAGTTCTTC. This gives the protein CASSPGQGGVNEQFF.

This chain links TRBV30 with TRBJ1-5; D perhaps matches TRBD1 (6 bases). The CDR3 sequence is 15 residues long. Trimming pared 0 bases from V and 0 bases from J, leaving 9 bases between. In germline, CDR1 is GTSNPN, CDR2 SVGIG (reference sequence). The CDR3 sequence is CAWSVGQYSNQPQHF. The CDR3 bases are TGTGCCTGGAGTGTAGGACAGTATAGCAATCAGCCCCAGCATTTT.

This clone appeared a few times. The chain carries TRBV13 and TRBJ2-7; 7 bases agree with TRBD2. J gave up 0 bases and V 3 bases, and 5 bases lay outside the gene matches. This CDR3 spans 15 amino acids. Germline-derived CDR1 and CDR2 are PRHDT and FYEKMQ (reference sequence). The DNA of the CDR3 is TGTGCCAGCAGCTTGGGGGGGTCGTACTCCTACGAGCAGTACTTC. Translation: CASSLGGSYSYEQYF.

The CDR3 region has the DNA TGCGCCAGCAGCTTTCACCGGGACAGGGTAGCCGAGCAGTACTTC. Translation gives CASSFHRDRVAEQYF. The J gene is TRBJ2-7, the V gene TRBV5-1, with 9 bases matching TRBD1. CDR3 length equals 15 residues. Germline CDR1 is SGHRS and CDR2 is YFSETQ. J gave up 6 bases and V 2 bases, and 9 bases lay outside the gene matches.

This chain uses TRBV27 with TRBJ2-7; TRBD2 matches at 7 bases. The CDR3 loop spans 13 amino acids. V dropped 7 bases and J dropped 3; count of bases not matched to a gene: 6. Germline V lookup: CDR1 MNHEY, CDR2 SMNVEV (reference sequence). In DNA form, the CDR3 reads TGTGCCAGCACTATTAGGGAGGGCTACGAGCAGTACTTC. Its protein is CASTIREGYEQYF.

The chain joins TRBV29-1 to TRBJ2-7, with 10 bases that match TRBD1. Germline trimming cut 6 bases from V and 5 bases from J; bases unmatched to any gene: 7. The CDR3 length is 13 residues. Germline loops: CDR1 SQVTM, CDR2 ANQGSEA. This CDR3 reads CSVARDRGDEQYF. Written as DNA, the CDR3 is TGCAGCGTCGCCCGGGACAGGGGTGACGAGCAGTACTTC.

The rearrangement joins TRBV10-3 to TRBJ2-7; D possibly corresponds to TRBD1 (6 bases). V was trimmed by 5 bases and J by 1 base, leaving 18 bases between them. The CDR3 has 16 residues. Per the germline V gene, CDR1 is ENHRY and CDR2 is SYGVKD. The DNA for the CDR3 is TGTGCCATCAGTAGGGACACGAGGGGCCAATCCTACGAGCAGTACTTC. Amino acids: CAISRDTRGQSYEQYF.

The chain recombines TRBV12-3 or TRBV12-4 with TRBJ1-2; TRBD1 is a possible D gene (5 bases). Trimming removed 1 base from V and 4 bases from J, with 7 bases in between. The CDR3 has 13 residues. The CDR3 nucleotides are TGTGCCAGCAGTTTAGGCCAGGGCTATGGCTACACCTTC. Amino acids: CASSLGQGYGYTF.

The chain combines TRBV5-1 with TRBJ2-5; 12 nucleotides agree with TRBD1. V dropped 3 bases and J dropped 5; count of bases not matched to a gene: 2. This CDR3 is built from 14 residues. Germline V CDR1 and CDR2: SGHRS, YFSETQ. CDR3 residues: CASSSGQGAETQYF. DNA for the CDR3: TGCGCCAGCAGCTCGGGACAGGGGGCGGAGACCCAGTACTTC.

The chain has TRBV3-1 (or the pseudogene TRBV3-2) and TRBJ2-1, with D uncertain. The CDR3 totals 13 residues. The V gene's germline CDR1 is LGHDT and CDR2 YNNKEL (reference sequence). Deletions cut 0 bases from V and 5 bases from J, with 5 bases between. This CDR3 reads CASSQDIDNEQFF. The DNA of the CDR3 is TGTGCCAGCAGCCAAGATATAGACAATGAGCAGTTCTTC.

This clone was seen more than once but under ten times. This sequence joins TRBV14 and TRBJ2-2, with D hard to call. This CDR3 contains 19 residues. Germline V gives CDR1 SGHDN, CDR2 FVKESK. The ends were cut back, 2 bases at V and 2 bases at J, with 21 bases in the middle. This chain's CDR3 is CASSQFGVWGTQNTGELFF. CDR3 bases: TGTGCCAGCAGCCAATTCGGTGTCTGGGGTACTCAAAACACCGGGGAGCTGTTTTTT.

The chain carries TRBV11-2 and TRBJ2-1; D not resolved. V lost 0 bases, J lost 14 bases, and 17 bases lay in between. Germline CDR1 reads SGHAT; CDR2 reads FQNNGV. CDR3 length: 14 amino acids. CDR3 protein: CASSLDQGTPRKFF. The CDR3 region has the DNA TGTGCCAGCAGCTTAGATCAAGGAACCCCGAGGAAGTTCTTC.

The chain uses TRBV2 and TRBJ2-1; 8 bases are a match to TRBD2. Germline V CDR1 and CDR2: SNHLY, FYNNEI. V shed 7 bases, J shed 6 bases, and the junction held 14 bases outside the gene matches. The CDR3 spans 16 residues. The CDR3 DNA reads TGTGCCAGCACTTTCCCCTCAGCGGGAGAGTTCAATGAGCAGTTCTTC. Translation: CASTFPSAGEFNEQFF.

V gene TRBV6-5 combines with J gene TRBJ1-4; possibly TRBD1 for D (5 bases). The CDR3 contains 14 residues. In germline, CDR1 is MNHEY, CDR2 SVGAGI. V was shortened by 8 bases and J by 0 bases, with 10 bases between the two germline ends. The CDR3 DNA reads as TGTGCCAGCGGCACAGGCTCAACTAATGAAAAACTGTTTTTT. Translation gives CASGTGSTNEKLFF.

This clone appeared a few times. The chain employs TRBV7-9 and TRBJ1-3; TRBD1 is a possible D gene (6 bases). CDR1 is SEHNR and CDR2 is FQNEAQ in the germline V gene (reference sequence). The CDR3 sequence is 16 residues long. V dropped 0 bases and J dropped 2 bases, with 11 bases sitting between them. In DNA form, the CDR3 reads TGTGCCAGCAGCTTAGCGGGGGGCTCCACTGGAAACACCATATATTTT. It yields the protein CASSLAGGSTGNTIYF.

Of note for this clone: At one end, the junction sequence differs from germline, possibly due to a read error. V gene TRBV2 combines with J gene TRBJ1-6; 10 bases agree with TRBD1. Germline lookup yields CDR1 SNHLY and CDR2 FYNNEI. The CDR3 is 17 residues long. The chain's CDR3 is CASSGNLIRTGGSSLHF. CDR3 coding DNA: TGTGCCAGCAGTGGAAACCTTATAAGGACAGGGGGTTCATCCCTCCACTTT.

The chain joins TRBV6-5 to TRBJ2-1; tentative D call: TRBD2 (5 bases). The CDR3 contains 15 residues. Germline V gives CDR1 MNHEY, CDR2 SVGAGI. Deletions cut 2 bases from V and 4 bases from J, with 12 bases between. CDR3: CASSYGRPPYNEQFF. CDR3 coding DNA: TGTGCCAGCAGTTACGGGAGACCCCCTTACAATGAGCAGTTCTTC.

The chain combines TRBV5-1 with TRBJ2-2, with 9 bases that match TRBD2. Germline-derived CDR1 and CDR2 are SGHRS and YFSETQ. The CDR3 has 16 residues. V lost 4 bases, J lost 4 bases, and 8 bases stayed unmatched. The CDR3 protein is CASSPAGGPSTGELFF. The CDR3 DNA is TGCGCCAGCAGCCCTGCGGGGGGGCCTAGCACCGGGGAGCTGTTTTTT. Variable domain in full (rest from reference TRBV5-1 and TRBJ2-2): KAGVTQTPRYLIKTRGQQVTLSCSPISGHRSVSWYQQTPGQGLQFLFEYFSETQRNKGNFPGRFSGRQFSNSRSEMNVSTLELGDSALYLCASSPAGGPSTGELFFGEGSRLTVL.

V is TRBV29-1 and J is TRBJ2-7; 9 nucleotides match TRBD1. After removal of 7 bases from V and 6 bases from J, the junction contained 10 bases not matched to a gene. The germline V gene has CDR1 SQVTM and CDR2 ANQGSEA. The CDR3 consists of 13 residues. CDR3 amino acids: CSALEGTGFEQYF. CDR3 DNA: TGCAGCGCCCTAGAGGGGACAGGGTTCGAGCAGTACTTC.

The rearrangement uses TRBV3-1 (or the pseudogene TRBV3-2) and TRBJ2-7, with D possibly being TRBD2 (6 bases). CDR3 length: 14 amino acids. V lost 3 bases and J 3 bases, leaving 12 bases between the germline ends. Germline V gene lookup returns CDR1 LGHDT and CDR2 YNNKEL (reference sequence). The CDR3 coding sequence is TGTGCCAGCAGCCACCCCGGGACTCTCTACGAGCAGTACTTC. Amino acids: CASSHPGTLYEQYF.

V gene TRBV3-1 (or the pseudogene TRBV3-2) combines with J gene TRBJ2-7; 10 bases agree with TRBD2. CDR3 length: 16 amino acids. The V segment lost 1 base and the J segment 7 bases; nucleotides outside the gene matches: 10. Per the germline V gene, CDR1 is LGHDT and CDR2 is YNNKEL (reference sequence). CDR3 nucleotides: TGTGCCAGCAGCCAAGCCTTCCTAGCGGGAGTAGGAGAGCAGTACTTC. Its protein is CASSQAFLAGVGEQYF.

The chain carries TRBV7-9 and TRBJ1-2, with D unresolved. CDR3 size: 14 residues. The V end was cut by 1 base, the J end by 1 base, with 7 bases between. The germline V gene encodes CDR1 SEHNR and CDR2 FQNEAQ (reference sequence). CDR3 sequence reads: CASSLVGNNYGYTF. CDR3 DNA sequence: TGTGCCAGCAGCTTAGTAGGGAATAACTATGGCTACACCTTC.

The CDR3 sequence: CASSIPGEKGYTF. In DNA, the CDR3 is TGTGCCAGTAGTATACCAGGGGAGAAGGGCTACACCTTC. The V and J genes are TRBV19 and TRBJ1-2; D perhaps matches TRBD1 (6 bases). The CDR3 spans 13 residues. V shed 2 bases and J shed 8 bases, with 12 bases lying between them. Per the germline V gene, CDR1 is LNHDA and CDR2 is SQIVND (reference sequence).